This TCR beta chain was retrieved from a study of blood T cell repertoires in COVID-19. As for the study in general: Specimens from acute and convalescent COVID-19 originated in the United States, Italy and Spain. Sample material is recorded as cDNA or gDNA derived from T cells, B-cell-depleted T cells, or PBMCs.

In its sample, this clone was seen once. Authors' methods: Reference gene primer amplification gave nucleated cell count estimates. Sequencing used immunoSEQ multiplex PCR; TCRdb keeps in-frame clones, though not all of them. Clone size and the V and J calls come from that table; the DNA yielded D and trimming. The sample has about 220,000 clones, approximately 82% seen once; the top ten hold approximately 10%. The CDR3 is 15 amino acids. Germline CDR1 SGHNT, CDR2 YENEEA. The V gene end was trimmed by 2 bases and the J gene end by 2 bases; junction bases not matched to a gene: 2. The chain links TRBV11-3 to TRBJ2-1; 8 bases are shared with TRBD2. The material sequenced was peripheral blood. The clonotype comes from a man aged 50-60 years with active or convalescent COVID-19. The CDR3 loop is CASSLNGRAYNEQFF. The CDR3 coding sequence is TGTGCCAGCAGCTTAAACGGGAGGGCCTACAATGAGCAGTTCTTC. The variable domain in full, completed from reference TRBV11-3 and TRBJ2-1, reads EAGVVQSPRYKIIEKKQPVAFWCNPISGHNTLYWYLQNLGQGPELLIRYENEEAVDDSQLPKDRFSAERLKGVDSTLKIQPAELGDSAVYLCASSLNGRAYNEQFFGPGTRLTVL.